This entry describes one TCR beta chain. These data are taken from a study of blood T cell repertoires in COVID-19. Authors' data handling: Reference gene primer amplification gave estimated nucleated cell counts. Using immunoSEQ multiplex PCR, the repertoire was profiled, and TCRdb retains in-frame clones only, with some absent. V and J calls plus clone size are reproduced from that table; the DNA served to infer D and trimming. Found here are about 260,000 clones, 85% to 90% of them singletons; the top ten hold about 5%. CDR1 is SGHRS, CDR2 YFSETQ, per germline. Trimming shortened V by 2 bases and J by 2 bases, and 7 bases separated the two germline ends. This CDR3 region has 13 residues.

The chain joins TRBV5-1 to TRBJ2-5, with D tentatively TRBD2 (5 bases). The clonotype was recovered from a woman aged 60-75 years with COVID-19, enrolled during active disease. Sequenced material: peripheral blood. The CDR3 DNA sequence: TGCGCCAGCAGCTTACCGGGACAAGAGACCCAGTACTTC. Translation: CASSLPGQETQYF.